This TCR beta chain was sequenced for a study of cytomegalovirus exposure and HLA in healthy donors. Turning to the study itself: The early release's HLA-typed donors yielded 78 million or so unique TCRs. Whole-study findings and limits: Most TCRs appeared rarely, but some public TCRs recurred in many donors.

With regard to this clone: Its matching antigen is unknown.

The CDR3 consists of 14 residues. CDR1 is MNHEY and CDR2 is SVGAGI in the germline V gene. Trimming at V came to 6 bases and at J to 6 bases, leaving 5 bases not matched to a gene. The donors (healthy individuals) were bone marrow donors. In the PCR, 60 Vbeta and 13 Jbeta primers were used. The assay was immunoSEQ multiplex PCR, and TCRdb's table has in-frame clones only and misses some. The profile shows 75,000 to 100,000 clones, around three quarters of them singletons. The rearrangement links TRBV6-5 to TRBJ2-1, with 10 positions matching TRBD2. Input material: PBMCs. The origin of this receptor is a man younger than 40 in good health and CMV-seronegative. This CDR3 reads CASRVSSGSNEQFF. The DNA of the CDR3 is TGTGCCAGCAGGGTATCTAGCGGGAGCAATGAGCAGTTCTTC.